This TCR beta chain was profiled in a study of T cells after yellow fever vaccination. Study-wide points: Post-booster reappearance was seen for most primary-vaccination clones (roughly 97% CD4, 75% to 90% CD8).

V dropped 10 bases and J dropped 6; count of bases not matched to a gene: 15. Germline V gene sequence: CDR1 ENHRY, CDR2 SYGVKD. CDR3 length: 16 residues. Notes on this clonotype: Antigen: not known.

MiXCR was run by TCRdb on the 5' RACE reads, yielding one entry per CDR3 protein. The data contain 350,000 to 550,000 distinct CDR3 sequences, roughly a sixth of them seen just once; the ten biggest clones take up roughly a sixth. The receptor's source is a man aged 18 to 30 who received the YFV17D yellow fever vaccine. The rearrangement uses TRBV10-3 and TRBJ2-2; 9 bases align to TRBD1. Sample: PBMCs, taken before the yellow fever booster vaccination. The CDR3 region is CATRLSGQGKAGELFF. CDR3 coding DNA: TGTGCCACCCGACTATCTGGACAGGGGAAGGCCGGGGAGCTGTTTTTT.